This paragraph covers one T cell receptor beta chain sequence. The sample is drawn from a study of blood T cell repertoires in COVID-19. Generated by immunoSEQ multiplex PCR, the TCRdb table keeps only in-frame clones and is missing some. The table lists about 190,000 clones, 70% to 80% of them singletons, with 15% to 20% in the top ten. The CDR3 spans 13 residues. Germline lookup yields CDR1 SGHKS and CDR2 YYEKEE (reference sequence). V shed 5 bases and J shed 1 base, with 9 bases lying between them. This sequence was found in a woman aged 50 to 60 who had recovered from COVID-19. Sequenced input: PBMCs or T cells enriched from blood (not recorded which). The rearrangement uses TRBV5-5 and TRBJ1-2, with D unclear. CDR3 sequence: CASSPQNNYGYTF. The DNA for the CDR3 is TGTGCCAGCAGTCCGCAGAATAACTATGGCTACACCTTC.